The 14 T cell receptor beta chains presented below share a single source sample, sequenced in a study of blood T cell repertoires in COVID-19. Generated by immunoSEQ multiplex PCR, the TCRdb table keeps only in-frame clones and is missing some. The profile shows 120,000 or so clones, about 83% of them singletons. The source material was peripheral blood. These receptors came from a man aged 80 or over with active or convalescent COVID-19.

CDR3 coding DNA: TGTGCCAGCAATGAGCAGATGAACACTGAAGCTTTCTTT. This translates into CASNEQMNTEAFF. The chain links TRBV2 to TRBJ1-1; D uncertain. The germline CDR1 and CDR2 sequences are SNHLY and FYNNEI. V lost 7 bases, J lost 0 bases, and 9 bases lay in between. CDR3 size: 13 residues.

The chain couples TRBV19 to TRBJ1-6; D is possibly TRBD1 (6 bases). Trimming took 6 bases from V and 6 from J, leaving 12 bases between them. The CDR3 contains 14 residues. Germline loops: CDR1 LNHDA, CDR2 SQIVND (reference sequence). CDR3 in DNA: TGTGCCAGTAGAAATGGGACACCTAATTCACCCCTCCACTTT. Amino acid sequence: CASRNGTPNSPLHF.

This rearrangement joins TRBV11-1 to TRBJ2-1, with a possible D match to TRBD1 (7 bases). V was pared by 3 bases and J by 10 bases, with 16 bases between. Germline-derived CDR1 and CDR2 are SGHAT and FQDESV (reference sequence). The CDR3 is 14 residues long. The chain's CDR3 is CASSFSTGRNEQFF. CDR3 sequence (DNA): TGTGCCAGCAGCTTTTCGACAGGGAGGAACGAGCAGTTCTTC.

The chain is built from TRBV6-2 or TRBV6-3 and TRBJ2-3; D is ambiguous. V lost 4 bases to trimming and J lost 8 bases, with 13 bases between them. CDR1 is MNHEY and CDR2 is SVGEGT in the germline V gene. CDR3 length equals 13 residues. CDR3 amino acids: CASSWAPVGTQYF. Here the CDR3 DNA reads TGTGCCAGCAGTTGGGCACCAGTTGGTACGCAGTATTTT.

The chain combines TRBV7-3 with TRBJ2-2; D not certain. The germline V and J ends were trimmed by 0 bases and 6 bases, with 2 bases remaining between them. The CDR3 consists of 12 residues. Germline loops: CDR1 SGHTA, CDR2 FQGTGA. This CDR3 reads CASSLTAGELFF. CDR3 DNA: TGTGCCAGCAGCTTAACCGCCGGGGAGCTGTTTTTT.

The rearrangement joins TRBV27 to TRBJ1-1; D not certain. V was clipped by 7 bases and J by 5 bases, with 11 bases between them. Per germline, CDR1 MNHEY and CDR2 SMNVEV (reference sequence). The CDR3 runs to 12 residues. The CDR3: CASNDPGTEAFF. As DNA, the CDR3 is TGTGCCAGCAATGACCCGGGAACTGAAGCTTTCTTT.

V usage is TRBV5-4 and J usage is TRBJ2-1, with D perhaps matching TRBD1 (6 bases). Germline CDR1 is SGHNT and CDR2 is YYREEE (reference sequence). V lost 4 bases to trimming and J lost 6 bases, with 11 bases between them. This CDR3 contains 13 residues. This chain's CDR3 is CASSRPQGNEQFF. Written as DNA, the CDR3 is TGTGCCAGCAGCCGACCACAGGGCAATGAGCAGTTCTTC.

A single count supports this clone. The chain couples TRBV12-3 or TRBV12-4 to TRBJ2-1; D remains ambiguous. The CDR3 has 13 residues. V dropped 3 bases and J dropped 6 bases, with 9 bases sitting between them. CDR3 DNA: TGTGCCAGCAGTTTGGCCGCCCCCAATGAGCAGTTCTTC. This encodes CASSLAAPNEQFF.

This clone was seen a single time. The rearrangement joins TRBV19 to TRBJ2-3, with D possibly matching TRBD2 (7 bases). The ends were cut back, 0 bases at V and 6 bases at J, with 16 bases in the middle. Germline V gene data show CDR1 as LNHDA and CDR2 as SQIVND (reference sequence). This CDR3 is 16 amino acids long. The CDR3 sequence is CASSIELGLGGDTQYF. The CDR3 DNA is TGTGCCAGTAGTATAGAGTTAGGACTAGGGGGGGATACGCAGTATTTT.

This rearrangement joins TRBV7-2 to TRBJ2-1; D is possibly TRBD1 (6 bases). CDR1 and CDR2 from the germline V gene are SGHTA and FQGNSA. CDR3 length: 16 residues. The V and J ends lost 0 bases and 5 bases respectively, with 14 bases between them. The CDR3 loop is CASSLAVGANHNEQFF. CDR3 DNA: TGTGCCAGCAGCTTAGCGGTGGGGGCGAACCACAATGAGCAGTTCTTC.

This clone turned up a few times. This chain connects TRBV4-1 to TRBJ1-2; D is undetermined. CDR1 is MGHRA, CDR2 YSYEKL, per germline. The CDR3 is made up of 15 amino acids. V was pared by 2 bases and J by 3 bases, with 13 bases between. CDR3 loop: CASSQLGGMDYGYTF. DNA for the CDR3: TGCGCCAGCAGCCAACTTGGAGGGATGGACTATGGCTACACCTTC.

The chain recombines TRBV29-1 with TRBJ1-3; D gene unclear. Trimming removed 2 bases from V and 4 bases from J, with 9 bases in between. The CDR3 has 13 residues. Germline V gene sequence: CDR1 SQVTM, CDR2 ANQGSEA. CDR3 in amino acids: CSVESQFGNTIYF. CDR3 sequence (DNA): TGCAGCGTTGAATCACAGTTCGGAAACACCATATATTTT.

The chain uses TRBV6-6 and TRBJ1-2; D may be TRBD1 (6 bases). Germline CDR1 is MNHNY and CDR2 is SVGAGI (reference sequence). The CDR3 runs to 15 residues. The V and J ends lost 5 bases and 0 bases respectively, with 13 bases between them. This CDR3 is CASSTGITANYGYTF. CDR3 DNA sequence: TGTGCCAGCAGTACAGGGATAACAGCTAACTATGGCTACACCTTC.

The chain has TRBV7-2 and TRBJ1-1, with a tentative D call TRBD1 (6 bases). V was shortened by 1 base and J by 0 bases, with 9 bases between the two germline ends. CDR3 size: 15 residues. CDR1 is SGHTA, CDR2 FQGNSA, per germline. The CDR3 here is CASSLDRAVNTEAFF. CDR3 nucleotide sequence: TGTGCCAGCAGCTTAGACAGGGCTGTGAACACTGAAGCTTTCTTT.